This passage covers 5 T cell receptor beta chains from one sample sequenced in a study of blood T cell repertoires in COVID-19. Produced via immunoSEQ multiplex PCR; TCRdb's table is partial and in-frame only. This sample has some 150,000 clones; around 87% occur once, and the top ten carry roughly 15%. Input material: peripheral blood. These receptors all come from a woman in her 40s with acute or convalescent COVID-19.

The chain carries TRBV19 and TRBJ1-6; D is perhaps TRBD1 (6 bases). The germline V gene has CDR1 LNHDA and CDR2 SQIVND (reference sequence). The CDR3 extends over 16 amino acids. Trimming shortened V by 3 bases and J by 9 bases, and 18 bases separated the two germline ends. The CDR3 region is CASSITAGGGISPLHF. Here the CDR3 DNA reads TGTGCCAGTAGTATTACCGCGGGAGGGGGAATTTCACCCCTCCACTTT. The full variable domain, in which reference TRBV19 and TRBJ1-6 provide the parts outside the CDR3, is DGGITQSPKYLFRKEGQNVTLSCEQNLNHDAMYWYRQDPGQGLRLIYYSQIVNDFQKGDIAEGYSVSREKKESFPLTVTSAQKNPTAFYLCASSITAGGGISPLHFGNGTRLTVT.

V and J are TRBV27 and TRBJ1-4; D unclear. The germline gives CDR1 MNHEY, CDR2 SMNVEV (reference sequence). This CDR3 has 18 amino acids. Trimming shortened V by 2 bases and J by 5 bases, and 21 bases separated the two germline ends. The CDR3 region is CASSLESGSGRRNEKLFF. The CDR3 coding sequence is TGTGCCAGCAGTTTAGAATCGGGATCCGGCAGGCGGAATGAAAAACTGTTTTTT.

The sample holds one count of this clone. The J gene is TRBJ1-2, the V gene TRBV24-1; 7 bases are a match to TRBD1. Germline lookup yields CDR1 KGHDR and CDR2 SFDVKD. The CDR3 contains 15 residues. The J segment lost 5 bases and the V segment lost 3 bases, leaving 8 bases of the junction unmatched. CDR3 DNA: TGTGCCACCAGTGATGGAGGGGGCGACTATTATGGCTACACCTTC. Its translation is CATSDGGGDYYGYTF.

The rearrangement joins TRBV11-2 to TRBJ2-2; D remains ambiguous. CDR1 and CDR2 (germline): SGHAT, FQNNGV. CDR3 length: 14 amino acids. V lost 1 base, J lost 8 bases, and 11 bases lay in between. CDR3 bases: TGTGCCAGCAGCTTAGTCGGGTTCGTGGGGGAGCTGTTTTTT. Its protein product is CASSLVGFVGELFF.

This chain connects TRBV7-9 to TRBJ2-3; TRBD1 agrees at 7 bases. This CDR3 has 13 residues. The V gene end was trimmed by 8 bases and the J gene end by 5 bases; junction bases not matched to a gene: 7. CDR1 is SEHNR, CDR2 FQNEAQ, per germline (reference sequence). CDR3 DNA: TGTGCCAGCGGATTGGACAGGAGAGATACGCAGTATTTT. Protein: CASGLDRRDTQYF.